This TCR beta chain was observed in a study of blood T cells in healthy people across ages. For the second PCR, which ran for about 7 to 11 cycles, a sample-barcoded 5' primer and a J-beta primer mix were used. TCRdb fed the 5' RACE reads into MiXCR, producing one record per CDR3 protein. This table has a few hundred thousand distinct CDR3 sequences, over 25% appearing once. V lost 9 bases and J 5 bases, leaving 15 bases between the germline ends. The CDR3 has 13 amino acids. In germline, CDR1 is KGHDR, CDR2 SFDVKD. The sample also formed part of further work on T cells of mothers and their children.

The chain employs TRBV24-1 and TRBJ2-5; TRBD2 might be the D (6 bases). Sequenced material: blood. This TCR was sampled from a boy between 2 and 10 years old in good health. CDR3 sequence (DNA): TGTGCCACCCAACGGGACTCGGGGGAGACCCAGTACTTC. Its translation is CATQRDSGETQYF.